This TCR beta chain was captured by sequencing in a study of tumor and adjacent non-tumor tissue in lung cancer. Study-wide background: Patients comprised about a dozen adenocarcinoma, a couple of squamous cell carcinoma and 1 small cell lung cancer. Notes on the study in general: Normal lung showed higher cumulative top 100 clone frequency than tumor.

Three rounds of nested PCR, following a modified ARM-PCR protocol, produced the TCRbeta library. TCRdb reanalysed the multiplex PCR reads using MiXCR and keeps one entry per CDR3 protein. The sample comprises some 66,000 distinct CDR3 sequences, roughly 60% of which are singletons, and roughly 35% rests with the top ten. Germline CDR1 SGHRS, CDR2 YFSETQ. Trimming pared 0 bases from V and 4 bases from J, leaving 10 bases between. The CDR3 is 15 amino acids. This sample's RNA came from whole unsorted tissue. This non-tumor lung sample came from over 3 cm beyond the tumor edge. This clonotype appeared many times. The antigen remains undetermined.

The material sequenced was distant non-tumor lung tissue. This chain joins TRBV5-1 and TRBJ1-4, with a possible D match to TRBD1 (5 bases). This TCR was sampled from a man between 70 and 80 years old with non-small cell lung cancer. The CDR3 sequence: CASSLGQRNNEKLFF. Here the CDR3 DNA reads TGCGCCAGCAGCTTGGGACAGAGAAATAATGAAAAACTGTTTTTT.